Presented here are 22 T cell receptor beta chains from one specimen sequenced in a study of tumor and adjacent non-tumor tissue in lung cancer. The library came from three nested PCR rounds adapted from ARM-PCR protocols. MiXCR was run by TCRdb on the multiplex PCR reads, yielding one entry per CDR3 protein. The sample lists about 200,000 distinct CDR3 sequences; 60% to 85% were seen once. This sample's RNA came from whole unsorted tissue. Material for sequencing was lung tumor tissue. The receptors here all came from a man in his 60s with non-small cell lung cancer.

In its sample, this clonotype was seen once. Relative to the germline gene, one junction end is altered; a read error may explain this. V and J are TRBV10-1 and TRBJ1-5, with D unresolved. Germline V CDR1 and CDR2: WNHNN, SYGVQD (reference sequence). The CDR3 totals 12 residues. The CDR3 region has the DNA TGTGCCAGCTTGAGTGGCAATCGGCCCCAGCATTTT. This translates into CASLSGNRPQHF.

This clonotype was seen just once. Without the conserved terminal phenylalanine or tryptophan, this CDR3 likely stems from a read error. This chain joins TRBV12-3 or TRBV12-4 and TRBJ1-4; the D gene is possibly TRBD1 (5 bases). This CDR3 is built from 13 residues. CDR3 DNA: TGTTCCAGCGGTGGGGGTTCGGGTGAAAAACTGTTTTCT. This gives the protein CSSGGGSGEKLFS.

This CDR3 reads CASSGTGGIADTQYF. In DNA form, the CDR3 reads TGTGCCAGCAGTGGGACAGGGGGAATCGCAGATACGCAGTATTTT. The rearrangement links TRBV12-3 or TRBV12-4 to TRBJ2-3; 11 bases are a match to TRBD1. The CDR3 consists of 15 residues. Trimming removed 5 bases from V and 4 bases from J; junction bases left unmatched: 5.

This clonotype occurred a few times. DNA of the CDR3: TGCGCCAGCAGCCAAGAACAGCCCTACGAGCAGTACTTC. Protein: CASSQEQPYEQYF. This chain joins TRBV4-1 and TRBJ2-7, with no clear D. There are 13 residues in the CDR3. The germline V gene encodes CDR1 MGHRA and CDR2 YSYEKL. Trimming took off 0 bases at V and 2 bases at J, with 5 bases between the two ends.

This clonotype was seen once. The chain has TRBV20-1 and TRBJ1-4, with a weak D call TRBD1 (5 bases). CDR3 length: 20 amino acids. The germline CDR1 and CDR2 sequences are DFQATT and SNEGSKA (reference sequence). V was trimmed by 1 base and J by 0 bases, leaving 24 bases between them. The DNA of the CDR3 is TGCAGTGCTAGAGTCCCACATGGGGCGCGGACCGATACAACTAATGAAAAACTGTTTTTT. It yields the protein CSARVPHGARTDTTNEKLFF.

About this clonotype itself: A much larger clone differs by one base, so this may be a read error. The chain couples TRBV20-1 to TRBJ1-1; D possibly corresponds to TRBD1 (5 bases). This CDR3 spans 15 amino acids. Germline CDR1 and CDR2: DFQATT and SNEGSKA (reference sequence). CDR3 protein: CSVHLRQRLATETFF. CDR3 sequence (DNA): TGCAGTGTCCACCTTAGACAGAGACTGGCCACTGAAACTTTCTTT.

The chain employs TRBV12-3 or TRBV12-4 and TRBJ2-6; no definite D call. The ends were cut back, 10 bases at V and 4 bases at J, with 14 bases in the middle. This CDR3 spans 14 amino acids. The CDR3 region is CANTPPGGANVLTF. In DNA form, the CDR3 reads TGTGCCAACACCCCCCCCGGGGGGGCCAACGTCCTGACTTTC.

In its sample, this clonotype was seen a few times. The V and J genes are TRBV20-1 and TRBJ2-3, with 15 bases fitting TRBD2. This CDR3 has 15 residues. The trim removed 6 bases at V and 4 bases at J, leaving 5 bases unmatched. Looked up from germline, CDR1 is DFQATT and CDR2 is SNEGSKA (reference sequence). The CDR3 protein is CSARTSGGAADTQYF. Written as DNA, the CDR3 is TGCAGTGCAAGGACTAGCGGGGGGGCAGCAGATACGCAGTATTTT.

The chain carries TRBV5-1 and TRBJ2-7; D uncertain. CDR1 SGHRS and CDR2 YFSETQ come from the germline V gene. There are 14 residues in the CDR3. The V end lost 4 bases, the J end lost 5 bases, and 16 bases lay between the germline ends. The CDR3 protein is CASSPSVSLNEQYF. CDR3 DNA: TGCGCCAGCAGCCCAAGTGTCAGCCTCAACGAGCAGTACTTC.

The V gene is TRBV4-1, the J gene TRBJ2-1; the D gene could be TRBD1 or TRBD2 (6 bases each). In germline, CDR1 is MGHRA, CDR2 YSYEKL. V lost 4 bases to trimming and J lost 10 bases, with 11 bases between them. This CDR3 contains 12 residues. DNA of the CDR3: TGCGCCAGCAGCCGAGGGGGGCGAGAGCAGTTCTTC. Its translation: CASSRGGREQFF.

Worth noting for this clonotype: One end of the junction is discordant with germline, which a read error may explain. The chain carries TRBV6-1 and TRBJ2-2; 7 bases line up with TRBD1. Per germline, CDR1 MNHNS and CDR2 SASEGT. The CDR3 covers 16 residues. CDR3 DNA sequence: TGTGCCAACAGTTCCCCCGAGACAGGGTGGATCGGGGAGCTGTTTTTT. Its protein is CANSSPETGWIGELFF.

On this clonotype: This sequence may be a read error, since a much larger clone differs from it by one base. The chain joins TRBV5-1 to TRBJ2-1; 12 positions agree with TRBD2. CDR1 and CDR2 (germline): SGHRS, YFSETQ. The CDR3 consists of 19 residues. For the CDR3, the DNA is TGCGCCAGCACCTTGGACCCTAGCGGGGGGGCCAAGTCCTACAATGAGCAGTTCTTC. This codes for CASTLDPSGGAKSYNEQFF.

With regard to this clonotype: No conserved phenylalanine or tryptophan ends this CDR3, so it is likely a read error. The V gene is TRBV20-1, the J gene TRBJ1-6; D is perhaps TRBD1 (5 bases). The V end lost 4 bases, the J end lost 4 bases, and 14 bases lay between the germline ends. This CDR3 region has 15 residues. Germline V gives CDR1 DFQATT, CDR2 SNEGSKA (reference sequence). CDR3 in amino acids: CSAISVTAYNSPLHY. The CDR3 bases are TGCAGTGCTATCTCCGTGACAGCTTATAATTCACCCCTCCACTAT.

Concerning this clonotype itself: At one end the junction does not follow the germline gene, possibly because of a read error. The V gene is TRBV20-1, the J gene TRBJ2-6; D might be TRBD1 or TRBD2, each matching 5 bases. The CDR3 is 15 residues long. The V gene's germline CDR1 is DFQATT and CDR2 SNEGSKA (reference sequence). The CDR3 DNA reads TGCAGTGCTACTAGCTGGACCTCTGGGGCTAACGTCCTGACTTTC. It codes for CSATSWTSGANVLTF.

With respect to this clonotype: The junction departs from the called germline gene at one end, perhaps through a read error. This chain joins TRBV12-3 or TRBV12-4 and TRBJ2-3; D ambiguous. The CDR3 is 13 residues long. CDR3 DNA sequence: TGTCCCAGCAGGCGGCTAGTCGAAGATACGCAGTATTTT. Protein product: CPSRRLVEDTQYF.

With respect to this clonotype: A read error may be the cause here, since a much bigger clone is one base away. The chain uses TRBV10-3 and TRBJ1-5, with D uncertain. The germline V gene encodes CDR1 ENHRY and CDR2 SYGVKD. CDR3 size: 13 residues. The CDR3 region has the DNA TGTGCCTTCAGTGAAATATGGGATCAGCCCCAGCATTTT. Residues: CAFSEIWDQPQHF.

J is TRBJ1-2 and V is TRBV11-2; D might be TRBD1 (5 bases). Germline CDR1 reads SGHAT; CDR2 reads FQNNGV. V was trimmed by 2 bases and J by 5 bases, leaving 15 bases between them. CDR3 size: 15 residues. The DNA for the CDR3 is TGTGCCAGCAGCTTAACTCTGGGACGTCATTATGGCTACACCTTC. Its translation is CASSLTLGRHYGYTF.

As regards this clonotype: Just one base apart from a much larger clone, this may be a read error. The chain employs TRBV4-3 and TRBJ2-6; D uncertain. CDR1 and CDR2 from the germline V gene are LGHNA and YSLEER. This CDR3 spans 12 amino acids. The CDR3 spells CSSSQEIHVLTF. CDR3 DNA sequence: TGCTCCAGCAGCCAAGAAATCCACGTCCTGACTTTC.

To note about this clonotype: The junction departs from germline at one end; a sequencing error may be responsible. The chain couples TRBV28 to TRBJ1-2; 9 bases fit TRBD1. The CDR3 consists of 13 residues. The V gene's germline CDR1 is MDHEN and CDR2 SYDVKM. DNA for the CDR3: TGTGCCATCAGTTCAAATGACAGGGGGAGTTACACCTTC. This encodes CAISSNDRGSYTF.

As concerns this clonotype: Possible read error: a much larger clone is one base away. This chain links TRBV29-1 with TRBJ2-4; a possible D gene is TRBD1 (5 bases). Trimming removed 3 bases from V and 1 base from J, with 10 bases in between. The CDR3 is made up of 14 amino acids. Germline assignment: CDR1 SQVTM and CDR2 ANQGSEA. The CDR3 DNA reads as TGCAGCGTTGATATTAAGGGGGCCAAAAACATTCAGTACTTC. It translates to CSVDIKGAKNIQYF.

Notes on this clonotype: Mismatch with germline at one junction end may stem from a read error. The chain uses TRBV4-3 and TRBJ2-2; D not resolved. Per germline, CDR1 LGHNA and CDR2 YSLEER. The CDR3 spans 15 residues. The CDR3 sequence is CASSQDVVNTWELFF. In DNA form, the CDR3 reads TGCGCCAGCAGCCAAGATGTGGTTAACACCTGGGAGCTGTTTTTT.

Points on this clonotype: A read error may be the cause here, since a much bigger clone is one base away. This chain's CDR3 is CACSLAGGIGELFF. The CDR3 DNA reads TGTGCCTGCAGCTTAGCGGGGGGAATCGGGGAGCTGTTTTTT. V usage is TRBV11-3 and J usage is TRBJ2-2, with 10 bases that match TRBD2. Looked up from germline, CDR1 is SGHNT and CDR2 is YENEEA. The CDR3 runs 14 residues.